This T cell receptor (beta chain) was sequenced during a study of cytomegalovirus exposure and HLA in healthy donors. Study-level results: Reported results showed that the classifier diagnosed cytomegalovirus status with high specificity and sensitivity.

Profiled with immunoSEQ multiplex PCR; TCRdb holds only in-frame clones, not every one. Among over 120,000 clones, about 94% were seen once, and the ten largest hold approximately 2%. Germline V gives CDR1 SGHRS, CDR2 YFSETQ. V was clipped by 5 bases and J by 4 bases; unmatched bases: 4. The CDR3 has 13 amino acids. A word on this clone: Its target is unknown.

This TCR was recovered from a man aged 18-30 years in good health and CMV-seropositive. This chain uses TRBV5-1 with TRBJ2-5; TRBD1 aligns across 8 bases. The specimen was PBMCs. CDR3 coding DNA: TGCGCCAGCAGGTCACAGGGGGGAGAGACCCAGTACTTC. Amino acid sequence: CASRSQGGETQYF.